These 24 T cell receptor beta chains were all obtained from the same sample, sequenced in a study of shared clonotypes between healthy human individuals. Terminally differentiated effector memory CD45RA+ cells were left out of the naive CD8 fraction, which was CD45RO-negative and positively selected for CCR7. Some clones are missing from TCRdb's copy, which holds only in-frame ones; the method was immunoSEQ multiplex PCR. The sample records about 2.1 million clones, 85% to 95% being singletons. The material sequenced was naive CD8+ T cells from PBMCs. The receptors derive from a man between 18 and 35 years old in good health. Some clones in this sample may be carry-over from other donors' samples.

The J gene is TRBJ1-3, the V gene TRBV25-1, with D possibly being TRBD1 (5 bases). The CDR3 spans 14 residues. The germline gives CDR1 MGHDK, CDR2 SYGVNS. V was clipped by 5 bases and J by 2 bases, with 10 bases between them. The CDR3 nucleotides read TGTGCCAGCAGTCCTTGGGGGGCTGGAAACACCATATATTTT. This translates into CASSPWGAGNTIYF.

The chain uses TRBV5-6 and TRBJ2-3; D unresolved. CDR3 length: 14 residues. Deletions cut 7 bases from V and 1 base from J, with 13 bases between. The V gene's germline CDR1 is SGHDT and CDR2 YYEEEE. The DNA of the CDR3 is TGTGCCAGCTTGACGGAACTACGCACAGATACGCAGTATTTT. Translated: CASLTELRTDTQYF.

The chain has TRBV27 and TRBJ2-5; the match to TRBD2 covers 8 bases. The CDR3 totals 15 residues. Germline CDR1 and CDR2: MNHEY and SMNVEV (reference sequence). The ends lost 5 bases at V and 5 bases at J; junction bases unmatched: 10. CDR3 nucleotides: TGTGCCAGCAGTCTCATAGCGGGAACCGGGGAGACCCAGTACTTC. Its protein product is CASSLIAGTGETQYF.

The genes are TRBV9 and TRBJ2-5, with 7 bases identical to TRBD2. Germline V gives CDR1 SGDLS, CDR2 YYNGEE. The CDR3 loop spans 23 amino acids. V trimming: 3 bases; J trimming: 0 bases; junction bases outside the gene matches: 29. In DNA, the CDR3 is TGTGCCAGCAGCGACCCCCGCCTAGCGGTTCCGTCGATTTCTGGGGAAAACCAAGAGACCCAGTACTTC. Protein sequence: CASSDPRLAVPSISGENQETQYF.

DNA of the CDR3: TGTGCCATCAGTGATGGAGGGGTGGGCGAAAAACTGTTTTTT. It translates to CAISDGGVGEKLFF. The chain recombines TRBV10-3 with TRBJ1-4; TRBD1 is a possible D gene (5 bases). CDR3 length: 14 residues. V shed 3 bases and J shed 8 bases, with 13 bases lying between them. Germline V gene sequence: CDR1 ENHRY, CDR2 SYGVKD.

V gene TRBV27 combines with J gene TRBJ2-3; tentative D call: TRBD2 (6 bases). The CDR3 covers 14 residues. V was cut by 3 bases and J by 2 bases, with 9 bases left in between. Germline V gives CDR1 MNHEY, CDR2 SMNVEV (reference sequence). The CDR3 sequence: CASSFGGPTDTQYF. The CDR3 DNA reads TGTGCCAGCAGTTTCGGAGGGCCCACAGATACGCAGTATTTT.

The chain recombines TRBV7-9 with TRBJ2-1; TRBD1 matches 10 bases. This CDR3 comprises 16 residues. CDR1 is SEHNR, CDR2 FQNEAQ, per germline (reference sequence). Trimming at V came to 4 bases and at J to 3 bases, leaving 6 bases not matched to a gene. DNA for the CDR3: TGTGCCAGCAGCTCCGTGGGGACAGGGGACTACAATGAGCAGTTCTTC. Protein: CASSSVGTGDYNEQFF. The whole variable domain, filled in from reference TRBV7-9 and TRBJ2-1, reads DTGVSQNPRHKITKRGQNVTFRCDPISEHNRLYWYRQTLGQGPEFLTYFQNEAQLEKSRLLSDRFSAERPKGSFSTLEIQRTEQGDSAMYLCASSSVGTGDYNEQFFGPGTRLTVL.

V is TRBV7-9 and J is TRBJ1-2; TRBD1 matches at 9 bases. There are 15 residues in the CDR3. J gave up 6 bases and V 1 base, and 6 bases lay outside the gene matches. Germline loops: CDR1 SEHNR, CDR2 FQNEAQ (reference sequence). In nucleotides, the CDR3 is TGTGCCAGCAGCTTAGTACTGACAGGGGGTCATGGCTACACCTTC. Its translation is CASSLVLTGGHGYTF.

The chain joins TRBV11-2 to TRBJ2-7, with TRBD1 matching 8 bases. The CDR3 extends over 14 amino acids. The germline V gene encodes CDR1 SGHAT and CDR2 FQNNGV. The trim removed 3 bases at V and 4 bases at J, leaving 5 bases unmatched. The CDR3 region is CASSFTGGVYEQYF. The DNA for the CDR3 is TGTGCCAGCAGCTTTACAGGGGGAGTGTACGAGCAGTACTTC.

Here the CDR3 reads CASRAMGPYNEQFF. For the CDR3, the DNA is TGTGCCAGCAGGGCCATGGGCCCTTACAATGAGCAGTTCTTC. J is TRBJ2-1 and V is TRBV27; D call uncertain. CDR1 and CDR2 from the germline V gene are MNHEY and SMNVEV (reference sequence). With 6 bases removed from V and 4 bases from J, the gap between germline ends came to 13 bases. The CDR3 runs to 14 residues.

The rearrangement uses TRBV12-5 and TRBJ2-1, with 11 bases aligning to TRBD2. Germline-derived CDR1 and CDR2 are LGHNT and FRNRAP. With 3 bases clipped from V and 0 bases from J, the junction kept 4 bases outside the gene matches. The CDR3 consists of 17 residues. The CDR3: CASGFSGRGPSYNEQFF. The DNA for the CDR3 is TGTGCTAGTGGTTTTAGCGGGAGGGGGCCCTCCTACAATGAGCAGTTCTTC.

The chain combines TRBV30 with TRBJ2-7, with TRBD2 matching 9 bases. V lost 3 bases and J lost 4; bases outside the gene matches: 4. The CDR3 extends over 13 amino acids. Germline V gene data show CDR1 as GTSNPN and CDR2 as SVGIG (reference sequence). The CDR3 region has the DNA TGTGCCTGGAGATCGCGGGAGGGGTACGAGCAGTACTTC. It encodes CAWRSREGYEQYF.

The J gene is TRBJ1-2, the V gene TRBV7-9; D is perhaps TRBD1 (5 bases). The V gene's germline CDR1 is SEHNR and CDR2 FQNEAQ (reference sequence). The CDR3 length is 11 residues. Between the trimmed V and J ends, which lost 7 bases and 7 bases, there was a span of 10 bases. This chain's CDR3 is CASTQGSGYTF. CDR3 coding DNA: TGTGCCAGCACCCAGGGCTCTGGCTACACCTTC.

The chain links TRBV29-1 to TRBJ2-1; D is possibly TRBD2 (6 bases). Germline lookup yields CDR1 SQVTM and CDR2 ANQGSEA. The CDR3 runs to 15 residues. The ends were cut back, 6 bases at V and 0 bases at J, with 15 bases in the middle. Here the CDR3 reads CSVSGGTFSYNEQFF. The CDR3 DNA reads TGCAGCGTAAGTGGAGGGACCTTCTCCTACAATGAGCAGTTCTTC.

The V call is TRBV2, the J call TRBJ2-1; D is possibly TRBD2 (6 bases). V was shortened by 2 bases and J by 3 bases, with 20 bases between the two germline ends. The germline V gene encodes CDR1 SNHLY and CDR2 FYNNEI. The CDR3 covers 18 residues. The chain's CDR3 is CASSEKSLEGGNYNEQFF. For the CDR3, the DNA is TGTGCCAGCAGTGAAAAGTCCTTGGAGGGCGGGAACTACAATGAGCAGTTCTTC. Full variable domain (missing parts from reference TRBV2 and TRBJ2-1): EPEVTQTPSHQVTQMGQEVILRCVPISNHLYFYWYRQILGQKVEFLVSFYNNEISEKSEIFDDQFSVERPDGSNFTLKIRSTKLEDSAMYFCASSEKSLEGGNYNEQFFGPGTRLTVL.

The V call is TRBV28, the J call TRBJ1-2; unclear D gene. Per germline, CDR1 MDHEN and CDR2 SYDVKM. The CDR3 extends over 11 amino acids. Deletions cut 7 bases from V and 6 bases from J, with 9 bases between. As DNA, the CDR3 is TGTGCCAGCATCCCCCCCGATGGCTACACCTTC. Its translation is CASIPPDGYTF.

The rearrangement uses TRBV25-1 and TRBJ2-5; TRBD1 matches 10 bases. Germline CDR1 reads MGHDK; CDR2 reads SYGVNS. The CDR3 is 13 residues long. J lost 2 bases, V lost 6 bases, and 0 bases had no gene match. CDR3 sequence reads: CASRGQGQETQYF. The CDR3 DNA sequence: TGTGCCAGCAGGGGACAGGGGCAAGAGACCCAGTACTTC.

The chain uses TRBV14 and TRBJ1-2, with unresolved D. CDR1 SGHDN and CDR2 FVKESK come from the germline V gene. V lost 6 bases and J 6 bases, leaving 14 bases between the germline ends. The length of the CDR3 is 13 residues. CDR3 bases: TGTGCCAGCAGTCGCGCGCAATCTCATGGCTACACCTTC. Its translation: CASSRAQSHGYTF.

The chain has TRBV27 and TRBJ2-1; maybe TRBD2 (6 bases). In germline, CDR1 is MNHEY, CDR2 SMNVEV (reference sequence). This CDR3 spans 16 amino acids. Trimming left V 2 bases short and J 5 bases short, with 16 bases between. The CDR3 region has the DNA TGTGCCAGCAGTTTACGGGCGGGACGAACCCACAATGAGCAGTTCTTC. Its protein is CASSLRAGRTHNEQFF.

The V and J genes are TRBV7-9 and TRBJ2-5, with D possibly being TRBD1 (6 bases). Germline V CDR1 and CDR2: SEHNR, FQNEAQ (reference sequence). The V and J ends lost 4 bases and 2 bases respectively, with 11 bases between them. The CDR3 contains 14 residues. The CDR3 sequence is CASSSPDSQETQYF. CDR3 nucleotides: TGTGCCAGCAGCTCCCCGGACAGTCAAGAGACCCAGTACTTC. Drawing the rest from reference TRBV7-9 and TRBJ2-5, the complete variable domain is DTGVSQNPRHKITKRGQNVTFRCDPISEHNRLYWYRQTLGQGPEFLTYFQNEAQLEKSRLLSDRFSAERPKGSFSTLEIQRTEQGDSAMYLCASSSPDSQETQYFGPGTRLLVL.

The chain has TRBV7-2 and TRBJ2-6, with 7 nucleotides matching TRBD1. V lost 5 bases and J lost 0; bases outside the gene matches: 7. CDR1 is SGHTA, CDR2 FQGNSA, per germline. There are 17 residues in the CDR3. CDR3 DNA: TGTGCCAGCAGCCACCGGGACAGTGGCTCTGGGGCCAACGTCCTGACTTTC. Translated: CASSHRDSGSGANVLTF.

The chain recombines TRBV7-3 with TRBJ1-1, with TRBD1 as a possible D gene (6 bases). The germline V and J ends were trimmed by 3 bases and 5 bases, with 10 bases remaining between them. CDR1 is SGHTA and CDR2 is FQGTGA in the germline V gene. This CDR3 has 13 amino acids. In DNA form, the CDR3 reads TGTGCCAGCAGCTTCCGGACAGAAACTGAAGCTTTCTTT. Translating it yields CASSFRTETEAFF. The entire variable domain, with the rest obtained from reference TRBV7-3 and TRBJ1-1, is as follows: GAGVSQTPSNKVTEKGKYVELRCDPISGHTALYWYRQSLGQGPEFLIYFQGTGAADDSGLPNDRFFAVRPEGSVSTLKIQRTERGDSAVYLCASSFRTETEAFFGQGTRLTVV.

The chain combines TRBV14 with TRBJ2-7, with a tentative D call TRBD2 (5 bases). The germline V and J ends were trimmed by 4 bases and 6 bases, with 13 bases remaining between them. The length of the CDR3 is 13 residues. Germline loops: CDR1 SGHDN, CDR2 FVKESK. CDR3 in amino acids: CASSRILGSEQYF. CDR3 sequence (DNA): TGTGCCAGCAGCCGGATCCTGGGGAGCGAGCAGTACTTC.

This chain joins TRBV4-1 and TRBJ2-5; D uncertain. V was clipped by 1 base and J by 2 bases, with 5 bases between them. The CDR3 contains 13 residues. Looked up from germline, CDR1 is MGHRA and CDR2 is YSYEKL. DNA for the CDR3: TGCGCCAGCAGCCAAGTTATACAAGAGACCCAGTACTTC. Its translation: CASSQVIQETQYF.